A selection of T cell receptor beta chains follows, all from one sample in a study of CD8 T cells in ankylosing spondylitis. TCRdb redid the calling of the 5' RACE reads with MiXCR, one entry per CDR3 protein. Here the sample spans around 280,000 distinct CDR3 sequences, around 18% being singletons. Input material: blood, either unsorted or a sorted T cell fraction (not recorded which). These TCRs come from a male donor with ankylosing spondylitis or in good health (not recorded which). The CDR3 runs from the conserved cysteine through the conserved F or W. D genes are given only for firm matches. Only part of the rows carry a size: once, few, many, or a class if the clone is expanded.

J | D | size | V | CDR3 | DNA
TRBJ1-2 | - | many | TRBV5-1 | CASSSTGTNYGYTF | TGCGCCAGCAGTTCCACCGGGACGAACTATGGCTACACCTTC
TRBJ2-3 | - | - | TRBV6-1 | CASSGAYTDTQYF | TGTGCCAGCAGTGGGGCTTACACAGATACGCAGTATTTT
TRBJ2-2 | - | few | TRBV12-3/TRBV12-4 | CASSFLRNTGELFF | TGTGCCAGCAGTTTTTTGAGGAACACCGGGGAGCTGTTTTTT
TRBJ2-1 | - | - | TRBV9 | CASSVQQRGEQFF | TGTGCCAGCAGCGTACAGCAACGGGGTGAGCAGTTCTTC
TRBJ2-2 | - | - | TRBV20-1 | CSARDLRLNTGELFF | TGCAGTGCTAGGGACCTGCGCCTCAACACCGGGGAGCTGTTTTTT
TRBJ1-5 | - | many | TRBV28 | CASSLPSGLGQPQHF | TGTGCCAGCAGTTTACCTAGTGGATTGGGTCAGCCCCAGCATTTT
TRBJ2-1 | TRBD2 | - | TRBV29-1 | CSVSGARTSEFYNEQFF | TGCAGCGTGTCGGGTGCGAGGACTAGCGAATTCTACAATGAGCAGTTCTTC
TRBJ1-1 | - | many | TRBV6-5 | CASSYLRGWNTEAFF | TGTGCCAGCAGTTACTTGAGGGGGTGGAACACTGAAGCTTTCTTT
TRBJ1-1 | - | many | TRBV2 | CASSWGYTEAFF | TGTGCCAGCAGTTGGGGTTACACTGAAGCTTTCTTT
TRBJ1-1 | TRBD1 | many | TRBV6-5 | CASSYRGQGKNTEAFF | TGTGCCAGCAGTTACCGGGGACAGGGGAAGAACACTGAAGCTTTCTTT
TRBJ2-1 | - | - | TRBV5-1 | CASKQEDSYNEQFF | TGCGCCAGCAAACAGGAAGATTCCTACAATGAGCAGTTCTTC
TRBJ2-5 | - | - | TRBV7-9 | CASSSQAYQETQYF | TGTGCCAGCAGCTCACAGGCGTACCAAGAGACCCAGTACTTC
TRBJ2-1 | - | - | TRBV9 | CASSVGGTSYNEQFF | TGTGCCAGCAGCGTAGGCGGGACTTCCTACAATGAGCAGTTCTTC
TRBJ1-4 | - | few | TRBV28 | CAGGGAAATNEKLFF | TGTGCCGGAGGGGGAGCAGCCGCAACTAATGAAAAACTGTTTTTT
TRBJ2-2 | - | few | TRBV6-1 | CASTRQALIGELFF | TGTGCCAGCACAAGACAGGCCCTTATCGGGGAGCTGTTTTTT
TRBJ2-3 | - | many | TRBV18 | CASSPLSTDTQYF | TGTGCCAGCAGCCCACTTAGCACAGATACGCAGTATTTT
TRBJ1-5 | - | few | TRBV12-3/TRBV12-4 | CASSGNEQPQHF | TGTGCCAGCAGCGGGAACGAACAGCCCCAGCATTTT
TRBJ1-5 | - | - | TRBV28 | CASSFLYSNQPQHF | TGTGCCAGCAGTTTCCTCTATAGCAATCAGCCCCAGCATTTT
TRBJ1-5 | - | - | TRBV6-1 | CASRGQTDQPQHF | TGTGCCAGCAGAGGACAGACGGATCAGCCCCAGCATTTT
TRBJ2-3 | TRBD1 | once | TRBV5-1 | CASSLQGAPTDTQYF | TGCGCCAGCAGCTTACAGGGGGCGCCCACAGATACGCAGTATTTT
TRBJ2-2 | TRBD2 | - | TRBV27 | CASGSGALYTGELFF | TGTGCCAGCGGGAGCGGGGCCTTATACACCGGGGAGCTGTTTTTT
TRBJ2-3 | TRBD2 | few | TRBV12-3/TRBV12-4 | CASGSGRTDTQYF | TGTGCCAGCGGGTCCGGGAGGACAGATACGCAGTATTTT
TRBJ2-1 | TRBD1 | many | TRBV20-1 | CSAVAQTGSYNEQFF | TGCAGTGCTGTAGCCCAGACAGGGTCCTACAATGAGCAGTTCTTC
TRBJ1-5 | - | few | TRBV19 | CASSGVGEPQHF | TGTGCCAGTAGTGGGGTGGGGGAGCCCCAGCATTTT
TRBJ2-1 | TRBD2 | once | TRBV24-1 | CATEDLAGDARYNKQFF | TGTGCCACCGAGGACCTAGCGGGAGATGCGCGGTACAATAAGCAGTTCTTC
TRBJ2-6 | TRBD1 | few | TRBV5-5 | CASSSWQHRGMGANVLTF | TGTGCCAGCAGCTCGTGGCAGCACAGGGGAATGGGGGCCAACGTCCTGACTTTC
TRBJ2-3 | TRBD2 | - | TRBV5-5 | CASSLFSAGGPDTQYF | TGTGCCAGCAGCTTGTTTAGTGCGGGGGGACCAGATACGCAGTATTTT
TRBJ2-5 | - | few | TRBV12-3/TRBV12-4 | CASSLGTGTETQYF | TGTGCCAGCAGTCTCGGGACCGGCACGGAGACCCAGTACTTC
TRBJ1-2 | TRBD1 | - | TRBV5-1 | CASSKQGGGYGYTF | TGCGCCAGCAGCAAACAGGGGGGAGGCTATGGCTACACCTTC
TRBJ2-1 | - | - | TRBV28 | CASSLYRTYNEQFF | TGTGCCAGCAGTTTATACAGGACCTACAATGAGCAGTTCTTC
TRBJ1-1 | - | - | TRBV5-1 | CASSLVPGTDTEAFF | TGCGCCAGCAGCTTGGTCCCGGGGACGGACACTGAAGCTTTCTTT
TRBJ2-2 | - | - | TRBV3-1 | CASSQRGTGELFF | TGTGCCAGCAGCCAAAGAGGTACCGGGGAGCTGTTTTTT
TRBJ2-1 | TRBD1 | few | TRBV5-1 | CASSTGDRNYEQFF | TGCGCCAGCAGCACGGGGGACAGGAACTATGAGCAGTTCTTC
TRBJ1-5 | - | many | TRBV6-1 | CASSQYNQPQHF | TGTGCCAGCAGCCAGTACAATCAGCCCCAGCATTTT
TRBJ2-1 | - | - | TRBV5-1 | CASSTGQPTTNNEQFF | TGCGCCAGCAGCACCGGACAGCCCACGACTAACAATGAGCAGTTCTTC
TRBJ1-5 | - | - | TRBV20-1 | CSAIQGNSNQPQHF | TGCAGTGCCATACAGGGAAATAGCAATCAGCCCCAGCATTTT
TRBJ1-4 | - | - | TRBV20-1 | CSARRDDHEKLFF | TGCAGTGCTAGAAGGGACGACCATGAAAAACTGTTTTTT
TRBJ2-1 | - | many | TRBV5-8 | CASSLSPGDEQFF | TGTGCCAGCAGCTTGAGCCCTGGCGATGAGCAGTTCTTC
TRBJ1-4 | - | - | TRBV12-3/TRBV12-4 | CASRTGAFNEKLFF | TGTGCCAGCAGGACCGGGGCCTTCAATGAAAAACTGTTTTTT
TRBJ1-4 | - | few | TRBV3-1 | CASSSSGEKLFF | TGTGCCAGCAGCTCATCGGGTGAAAAACTGTTTTTT
TRBJ1-6 | - | few | TRBV25-1 | CASTEVGNSPLHF | TGTGCCAGCACTGAGGTCGGTAATTCACCCCTCCACTTT
TRBJ1-2 | - | once | TRBV3-1 | CASSQDEGNVYGYTF | TGTGCCAGCAGCCAAGATGAGGGGAATGTCTATGGCTACACCTTC
TRBJ2-2 | - | - | TRBV15 | CATSREGAPNTGELFF | TGTGCCACCAGCAGAGAAGGGGCTCCGAACACCGGGGAGCTGTTTTTT
TRBJ2-3 | - | - | TRBV5-1 | CASSPLAVPPDTQYF | TGCGCCAGCAGCCCCTTAGCGGTCCCCCCAGATACGCAGTATTTT
TRBJ2-2 | TRBD1 | - | TRBV20-1 | CSAGGGTGELFF | TGCAGTGCAGGGGGCGGCACCGGGGAGCTGTTTTTT